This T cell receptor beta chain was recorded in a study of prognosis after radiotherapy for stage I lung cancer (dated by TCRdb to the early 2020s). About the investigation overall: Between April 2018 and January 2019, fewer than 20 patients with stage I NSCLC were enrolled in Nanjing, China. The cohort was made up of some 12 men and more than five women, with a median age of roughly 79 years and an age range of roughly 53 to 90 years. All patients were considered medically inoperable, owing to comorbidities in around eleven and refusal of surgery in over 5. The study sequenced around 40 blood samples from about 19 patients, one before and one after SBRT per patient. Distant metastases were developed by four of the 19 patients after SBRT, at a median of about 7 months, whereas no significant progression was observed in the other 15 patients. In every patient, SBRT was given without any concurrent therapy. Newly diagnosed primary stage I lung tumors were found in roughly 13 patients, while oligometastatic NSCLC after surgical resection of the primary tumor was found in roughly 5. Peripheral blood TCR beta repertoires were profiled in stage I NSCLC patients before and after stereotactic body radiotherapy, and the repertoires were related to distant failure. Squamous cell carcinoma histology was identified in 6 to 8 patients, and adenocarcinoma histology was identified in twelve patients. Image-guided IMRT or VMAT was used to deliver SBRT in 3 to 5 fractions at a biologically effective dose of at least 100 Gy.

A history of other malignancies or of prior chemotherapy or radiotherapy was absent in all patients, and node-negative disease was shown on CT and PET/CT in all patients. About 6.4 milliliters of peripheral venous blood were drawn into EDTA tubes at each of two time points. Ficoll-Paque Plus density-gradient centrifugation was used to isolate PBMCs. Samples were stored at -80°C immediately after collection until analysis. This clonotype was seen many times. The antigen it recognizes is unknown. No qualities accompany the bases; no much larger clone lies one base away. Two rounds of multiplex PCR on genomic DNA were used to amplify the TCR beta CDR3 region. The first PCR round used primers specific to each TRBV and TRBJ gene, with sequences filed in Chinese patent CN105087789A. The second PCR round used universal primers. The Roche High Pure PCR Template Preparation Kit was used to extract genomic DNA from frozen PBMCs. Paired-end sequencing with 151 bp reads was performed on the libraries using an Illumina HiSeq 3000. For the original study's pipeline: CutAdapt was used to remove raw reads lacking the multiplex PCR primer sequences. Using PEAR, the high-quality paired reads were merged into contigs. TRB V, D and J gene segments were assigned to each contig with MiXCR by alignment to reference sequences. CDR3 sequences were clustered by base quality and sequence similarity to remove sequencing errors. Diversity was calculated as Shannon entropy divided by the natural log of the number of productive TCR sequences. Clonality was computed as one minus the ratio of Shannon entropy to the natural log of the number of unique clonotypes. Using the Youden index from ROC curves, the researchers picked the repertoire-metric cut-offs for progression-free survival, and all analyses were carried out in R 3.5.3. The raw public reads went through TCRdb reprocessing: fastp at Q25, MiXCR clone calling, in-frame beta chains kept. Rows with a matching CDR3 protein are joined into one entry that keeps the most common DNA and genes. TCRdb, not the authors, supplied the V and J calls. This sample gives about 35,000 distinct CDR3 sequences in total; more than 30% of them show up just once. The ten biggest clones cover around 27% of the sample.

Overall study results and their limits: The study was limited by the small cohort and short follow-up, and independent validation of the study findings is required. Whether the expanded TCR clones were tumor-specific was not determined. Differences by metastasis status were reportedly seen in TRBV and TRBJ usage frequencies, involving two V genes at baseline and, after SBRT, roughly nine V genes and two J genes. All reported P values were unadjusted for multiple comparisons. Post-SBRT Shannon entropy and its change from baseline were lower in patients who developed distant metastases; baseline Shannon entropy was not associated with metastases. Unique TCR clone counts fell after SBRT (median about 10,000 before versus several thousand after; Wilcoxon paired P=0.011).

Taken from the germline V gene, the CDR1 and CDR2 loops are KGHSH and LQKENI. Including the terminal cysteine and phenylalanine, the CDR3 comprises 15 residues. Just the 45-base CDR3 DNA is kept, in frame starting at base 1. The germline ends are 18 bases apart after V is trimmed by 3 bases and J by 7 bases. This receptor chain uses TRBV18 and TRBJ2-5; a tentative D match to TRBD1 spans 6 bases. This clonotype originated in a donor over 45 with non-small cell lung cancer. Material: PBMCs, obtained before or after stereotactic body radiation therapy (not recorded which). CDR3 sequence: CASSPKDSRGGTQYF. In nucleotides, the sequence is TGTGCCAGCTCACCCAAGGACAGCCGGGGTGGGACCCAGTACTTC.